The clone carrying this T cell receptor (beta chain) appeared a single time. Its antigen is not known. The data were obtained in a study of response to subunit inactivated influenza vaccine. Notes on the study in general: It was the authors' suggestion that each seasonal influenza vaccination recruits few new T cells.

In TCRdb, the RT-PCR reads were re-called with MiXCR into one record per CDR3 protein. The table has approximately 700,000 distinct CDR3 sequences, 14% seen once. This CDR3 comprises 15 residues. Germline assignment: CDR1 MDHEN and CDR2 SYDVKM. Trimming cost V 0 bases and J 1 base; bases outside gene matches: 3. The clonotype originates from a man aged 45-65 years who received an inactivated influenza vaccine. The V and J genes are TRBV28 and TRBJ2-7; the match to TRBD2 covers 7 bases. This material consisted of PBMCs from blood, taken 14 days before vaccination. The DNA for the CDR3 is TGTGCCAGCAGTTTATGGGCGGGAGCTTCCTACGAGCAGTACTTC. Its translation is CASSLWAGASYEQYF.